This TCR beta chain was retrieved from a study of blood T cell repertoires in COVID-19. There are 14 residues in the CDR3. CDR1 is GTSNPN, CDR2 SVGIG, per germline (reference sequence). Here immunoSEQ multiplex PCR was the method, and the copy in TCRdb shows in-frame clones only, minus some. The sample holds about 290,000 clones, roughly 90% seen once. The sequenced sample consisted of PBMCs or T cells enriched from blood (not recorded which). The gene calls are TRBV30 and TRBJ2-7, with 8 bases that match TRBD2. The TCR sequence derives from a woman aged 40-49 years who had recovered from COVID-19. CDR3 DNA sequence: TGTGCTCGGGGGGGGCAACGGAGCCCCTACGAGCAGTACTTC. Its translation: CARGGQRSPYEQYF.